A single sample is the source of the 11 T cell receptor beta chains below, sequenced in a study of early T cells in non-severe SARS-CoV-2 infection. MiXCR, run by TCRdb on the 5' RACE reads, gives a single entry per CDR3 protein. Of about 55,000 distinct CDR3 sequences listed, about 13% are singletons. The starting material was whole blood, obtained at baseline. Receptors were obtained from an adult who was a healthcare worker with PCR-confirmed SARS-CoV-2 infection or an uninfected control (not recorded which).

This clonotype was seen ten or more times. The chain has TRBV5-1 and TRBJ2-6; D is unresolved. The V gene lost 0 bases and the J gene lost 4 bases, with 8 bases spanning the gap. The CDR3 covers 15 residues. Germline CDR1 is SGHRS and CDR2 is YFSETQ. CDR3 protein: CASSLATRGANVLTF. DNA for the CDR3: TGCGCCAGCAGCTTGGCGACGAGAGGGGCCAACGTCCTGACTTTC.

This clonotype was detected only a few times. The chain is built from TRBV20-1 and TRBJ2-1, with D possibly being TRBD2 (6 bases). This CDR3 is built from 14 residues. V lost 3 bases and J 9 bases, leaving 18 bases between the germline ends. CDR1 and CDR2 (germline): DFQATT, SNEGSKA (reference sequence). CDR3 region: CSAREGSRYGEQFF. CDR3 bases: TGCAGTGCTAGGGAGGGTAGCCGGTATGGTGAGCAGTTCTTC.

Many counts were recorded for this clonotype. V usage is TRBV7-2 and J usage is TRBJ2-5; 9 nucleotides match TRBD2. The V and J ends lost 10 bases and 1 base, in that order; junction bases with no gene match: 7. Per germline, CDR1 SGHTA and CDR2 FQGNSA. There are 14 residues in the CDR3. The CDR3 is CATSPSGAQETQYF. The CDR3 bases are TGTGCCACCAGTCCTAGCGGGGCCCAAGAGACCCAGTACTTC.

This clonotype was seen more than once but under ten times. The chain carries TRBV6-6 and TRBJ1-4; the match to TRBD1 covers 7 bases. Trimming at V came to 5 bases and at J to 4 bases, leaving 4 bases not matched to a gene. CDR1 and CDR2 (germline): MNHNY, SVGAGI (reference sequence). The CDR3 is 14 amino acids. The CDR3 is CASSKTGSNEKLFF. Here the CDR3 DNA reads TGTGCCAGCAGTAAGACAGGGAGTAATGAAAAACTGTTTTTT.

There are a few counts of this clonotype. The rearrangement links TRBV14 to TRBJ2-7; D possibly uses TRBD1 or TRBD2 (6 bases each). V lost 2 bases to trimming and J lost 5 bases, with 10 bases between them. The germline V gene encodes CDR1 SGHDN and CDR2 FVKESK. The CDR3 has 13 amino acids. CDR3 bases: TGTGCCAGCAGCCAAATAGGGGGGAACGAGCAGTACTTC. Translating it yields CASSQIGGNEQYF.

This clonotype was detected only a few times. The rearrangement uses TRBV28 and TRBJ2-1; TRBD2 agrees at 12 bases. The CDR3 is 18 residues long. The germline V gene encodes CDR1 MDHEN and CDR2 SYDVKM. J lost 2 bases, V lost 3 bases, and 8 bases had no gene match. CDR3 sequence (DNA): TGTGCCAGCAGTTTCGGGCTAGCGGGAGGGGGGACCTACAATGAGCAGTTCTTC. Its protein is CASSFGLAGGGTYNEQFF.

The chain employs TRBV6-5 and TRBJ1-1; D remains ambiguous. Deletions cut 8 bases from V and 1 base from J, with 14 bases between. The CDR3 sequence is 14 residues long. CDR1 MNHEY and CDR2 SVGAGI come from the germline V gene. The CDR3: CASRGLDGNTEAFF. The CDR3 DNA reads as TGTGCCAGCCGAGGGCTGGACGGGAACACTGAAGCTTTCTTT.

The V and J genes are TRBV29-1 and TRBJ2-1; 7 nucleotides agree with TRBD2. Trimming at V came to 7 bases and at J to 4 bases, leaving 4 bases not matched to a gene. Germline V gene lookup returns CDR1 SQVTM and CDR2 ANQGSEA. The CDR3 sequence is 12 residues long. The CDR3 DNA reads TGCAGCGCCGCCGGGGGGTACAATGAGCAGTTCTTC. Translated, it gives CSAAGGYNEQFF.

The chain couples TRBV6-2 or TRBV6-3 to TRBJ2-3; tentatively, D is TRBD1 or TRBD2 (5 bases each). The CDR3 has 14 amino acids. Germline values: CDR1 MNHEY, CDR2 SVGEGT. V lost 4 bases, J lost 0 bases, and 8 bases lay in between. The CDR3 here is CASSSGPSTDTQYF. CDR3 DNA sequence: TGTGCCAGCAGTTCGGGACCGAGCACAGATACGCAGTATTTT.

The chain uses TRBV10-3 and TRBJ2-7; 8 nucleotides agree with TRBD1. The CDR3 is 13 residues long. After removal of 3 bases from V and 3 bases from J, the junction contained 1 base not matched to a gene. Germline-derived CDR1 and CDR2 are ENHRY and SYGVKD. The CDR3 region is CAISDGQGYEQYF. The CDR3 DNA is TGTGCCATCAGTGACGGACAGGGCTACGAGCAGTACTTC.

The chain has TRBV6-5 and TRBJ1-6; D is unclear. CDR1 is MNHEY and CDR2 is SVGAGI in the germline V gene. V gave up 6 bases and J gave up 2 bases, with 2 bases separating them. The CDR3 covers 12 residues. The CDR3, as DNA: TGTGCCAGCAGGACCTATAATTCACCCCTCCACTTT. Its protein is CASRTYNSPLHF.